These 2 T cell receptor beta chains were all obtained from the same sample, sequenced in a study of blood T cell repertoires in COVID-19. The protocol was immunoSEQ multiplex PCR, while the TCRdb copy is restricted to in-frame clones and leaves out a portion. Here the sample spans some 50,000 clones, 80% to 90% being singletons. Sequences were obtained from peripheral blood. The receptors stem from a man aged 45-65 years with acute or convalescent COVID-19.

The sample holds one count of this clone. The chain recombines TRBV2 with TRBJ1-2; D is undetermined. Trimming removed 4 bases at V and 7 bases at J, with 13 bases between. CDR3 length: 13 amino acids. Germline loops: CDR1 SNHLY, CDR2 FYNNEI. The CDR3, as DNA: TGTGCCAGCAGTGTTACGCGGTGGAGTGGCTACACCTTC. Its protein is CASSVTRWSGYTF.

Only one count was recorded for this clone. The chain carries TRBV5-1 and TRBJ1-2; 7 bases map to TRBD1. V lost 3 bases, J lost 2 bases, and 7 bases stayed unmatched. The CDR3 is made up of 15 amino acids. Germline V CDR1 and CDR2: SGHRS, YFSETQ. The DNA of the CDR3 is TGCGCCAGCAGCTCAGGAGGGGGCGAGAACTATGGCTACACCTTC. Translation: CASSSGGGENYGYTF.